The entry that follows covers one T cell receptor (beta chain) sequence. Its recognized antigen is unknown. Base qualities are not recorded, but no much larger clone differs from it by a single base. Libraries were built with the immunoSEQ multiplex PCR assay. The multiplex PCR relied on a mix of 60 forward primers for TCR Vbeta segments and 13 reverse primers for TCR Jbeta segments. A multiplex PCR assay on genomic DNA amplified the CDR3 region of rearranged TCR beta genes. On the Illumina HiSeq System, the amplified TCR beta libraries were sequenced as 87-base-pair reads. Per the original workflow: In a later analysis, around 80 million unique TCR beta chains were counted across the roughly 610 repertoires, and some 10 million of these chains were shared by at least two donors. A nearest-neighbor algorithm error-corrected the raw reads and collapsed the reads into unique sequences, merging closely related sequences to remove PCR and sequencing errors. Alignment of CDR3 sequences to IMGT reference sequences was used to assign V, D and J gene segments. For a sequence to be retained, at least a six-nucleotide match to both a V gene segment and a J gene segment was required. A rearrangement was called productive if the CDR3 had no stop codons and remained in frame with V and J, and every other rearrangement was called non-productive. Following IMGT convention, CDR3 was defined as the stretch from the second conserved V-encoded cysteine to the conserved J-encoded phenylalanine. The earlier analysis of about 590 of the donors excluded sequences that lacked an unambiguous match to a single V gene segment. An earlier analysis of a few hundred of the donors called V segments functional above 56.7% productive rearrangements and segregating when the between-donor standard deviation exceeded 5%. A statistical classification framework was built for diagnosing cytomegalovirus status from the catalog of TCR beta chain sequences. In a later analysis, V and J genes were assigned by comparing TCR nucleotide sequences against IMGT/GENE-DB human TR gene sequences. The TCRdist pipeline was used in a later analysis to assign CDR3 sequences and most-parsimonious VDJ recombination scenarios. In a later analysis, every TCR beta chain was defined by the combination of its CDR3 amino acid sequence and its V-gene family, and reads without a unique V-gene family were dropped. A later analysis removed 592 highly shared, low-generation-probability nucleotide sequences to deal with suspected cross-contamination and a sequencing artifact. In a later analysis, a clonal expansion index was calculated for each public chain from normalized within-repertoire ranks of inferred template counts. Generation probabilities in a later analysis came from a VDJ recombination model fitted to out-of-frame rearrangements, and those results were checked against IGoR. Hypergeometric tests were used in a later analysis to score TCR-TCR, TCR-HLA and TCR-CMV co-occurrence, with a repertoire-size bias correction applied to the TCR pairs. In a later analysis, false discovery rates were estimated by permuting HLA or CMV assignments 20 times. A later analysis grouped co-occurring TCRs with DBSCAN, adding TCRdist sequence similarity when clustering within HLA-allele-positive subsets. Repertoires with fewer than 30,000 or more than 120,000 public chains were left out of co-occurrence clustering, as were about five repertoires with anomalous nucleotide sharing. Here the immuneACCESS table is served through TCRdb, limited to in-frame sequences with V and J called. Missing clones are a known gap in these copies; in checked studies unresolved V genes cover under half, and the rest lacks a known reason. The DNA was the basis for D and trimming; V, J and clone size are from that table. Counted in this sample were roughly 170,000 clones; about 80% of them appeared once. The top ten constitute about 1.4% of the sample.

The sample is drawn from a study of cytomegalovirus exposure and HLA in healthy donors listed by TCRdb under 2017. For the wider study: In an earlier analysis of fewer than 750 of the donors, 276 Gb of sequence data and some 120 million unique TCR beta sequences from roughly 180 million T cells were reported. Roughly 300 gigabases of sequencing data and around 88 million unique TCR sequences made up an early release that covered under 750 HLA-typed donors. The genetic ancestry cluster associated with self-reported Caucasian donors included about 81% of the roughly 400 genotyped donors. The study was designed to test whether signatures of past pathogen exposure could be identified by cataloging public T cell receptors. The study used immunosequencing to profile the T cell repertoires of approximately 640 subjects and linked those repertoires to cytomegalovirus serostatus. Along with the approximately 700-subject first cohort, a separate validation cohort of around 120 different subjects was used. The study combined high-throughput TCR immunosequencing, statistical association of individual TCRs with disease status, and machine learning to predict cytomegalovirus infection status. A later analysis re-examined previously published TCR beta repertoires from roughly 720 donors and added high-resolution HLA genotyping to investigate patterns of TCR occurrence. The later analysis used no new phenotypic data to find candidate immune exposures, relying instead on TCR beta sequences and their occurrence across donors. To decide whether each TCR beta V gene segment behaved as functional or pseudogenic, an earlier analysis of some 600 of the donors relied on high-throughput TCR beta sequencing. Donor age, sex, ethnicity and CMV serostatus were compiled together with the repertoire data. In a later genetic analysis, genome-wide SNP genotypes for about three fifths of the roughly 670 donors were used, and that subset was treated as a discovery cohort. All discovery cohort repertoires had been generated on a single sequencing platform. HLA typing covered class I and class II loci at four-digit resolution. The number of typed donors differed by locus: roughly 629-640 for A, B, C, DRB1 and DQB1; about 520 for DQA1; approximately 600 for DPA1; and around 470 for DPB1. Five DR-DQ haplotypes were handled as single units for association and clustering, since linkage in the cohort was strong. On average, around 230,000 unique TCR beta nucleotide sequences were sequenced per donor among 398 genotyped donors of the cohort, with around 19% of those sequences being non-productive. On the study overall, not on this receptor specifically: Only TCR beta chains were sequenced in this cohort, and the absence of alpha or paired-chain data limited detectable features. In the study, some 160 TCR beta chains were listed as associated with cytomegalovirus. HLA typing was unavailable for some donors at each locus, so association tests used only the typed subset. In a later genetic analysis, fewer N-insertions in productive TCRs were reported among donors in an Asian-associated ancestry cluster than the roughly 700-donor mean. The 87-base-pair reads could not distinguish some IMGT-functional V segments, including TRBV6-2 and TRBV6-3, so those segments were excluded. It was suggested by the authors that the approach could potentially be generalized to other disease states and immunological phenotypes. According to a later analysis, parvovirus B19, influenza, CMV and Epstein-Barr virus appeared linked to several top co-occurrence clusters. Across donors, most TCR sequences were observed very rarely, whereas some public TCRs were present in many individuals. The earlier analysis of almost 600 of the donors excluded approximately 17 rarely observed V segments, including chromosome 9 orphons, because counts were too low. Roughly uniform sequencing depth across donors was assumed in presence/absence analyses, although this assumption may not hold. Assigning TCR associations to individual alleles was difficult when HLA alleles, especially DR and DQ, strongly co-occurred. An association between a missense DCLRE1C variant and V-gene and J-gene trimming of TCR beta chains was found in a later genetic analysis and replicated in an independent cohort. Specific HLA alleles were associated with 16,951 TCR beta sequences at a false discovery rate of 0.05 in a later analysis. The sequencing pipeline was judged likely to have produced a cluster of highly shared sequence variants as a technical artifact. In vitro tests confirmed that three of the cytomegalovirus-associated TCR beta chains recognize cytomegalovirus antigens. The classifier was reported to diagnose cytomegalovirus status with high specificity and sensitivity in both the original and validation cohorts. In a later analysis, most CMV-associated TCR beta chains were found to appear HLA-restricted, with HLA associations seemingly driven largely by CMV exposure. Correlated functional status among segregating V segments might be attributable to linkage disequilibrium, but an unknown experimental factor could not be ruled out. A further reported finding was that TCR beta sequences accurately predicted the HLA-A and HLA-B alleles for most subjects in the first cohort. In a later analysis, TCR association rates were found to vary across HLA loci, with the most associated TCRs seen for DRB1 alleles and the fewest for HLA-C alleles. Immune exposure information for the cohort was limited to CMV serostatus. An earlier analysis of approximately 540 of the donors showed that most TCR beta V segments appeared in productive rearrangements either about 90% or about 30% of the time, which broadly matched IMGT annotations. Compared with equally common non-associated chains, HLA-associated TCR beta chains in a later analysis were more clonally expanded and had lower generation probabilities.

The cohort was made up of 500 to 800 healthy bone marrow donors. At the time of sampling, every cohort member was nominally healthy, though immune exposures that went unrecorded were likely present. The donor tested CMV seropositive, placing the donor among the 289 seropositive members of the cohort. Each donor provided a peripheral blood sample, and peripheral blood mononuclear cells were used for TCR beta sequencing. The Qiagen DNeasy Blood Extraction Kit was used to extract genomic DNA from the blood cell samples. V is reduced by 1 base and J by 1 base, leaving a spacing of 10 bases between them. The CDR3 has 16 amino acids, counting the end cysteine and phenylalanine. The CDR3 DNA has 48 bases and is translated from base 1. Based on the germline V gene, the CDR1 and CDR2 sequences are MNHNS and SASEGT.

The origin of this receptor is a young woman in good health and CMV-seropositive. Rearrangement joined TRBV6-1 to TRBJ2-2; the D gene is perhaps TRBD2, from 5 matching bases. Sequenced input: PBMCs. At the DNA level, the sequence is TGTGCCAGCAGTGAAGGGAGAGCGGAGAACACCGGGGAGCTGTTTTTT. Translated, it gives CASSEGRAENTGELFF.